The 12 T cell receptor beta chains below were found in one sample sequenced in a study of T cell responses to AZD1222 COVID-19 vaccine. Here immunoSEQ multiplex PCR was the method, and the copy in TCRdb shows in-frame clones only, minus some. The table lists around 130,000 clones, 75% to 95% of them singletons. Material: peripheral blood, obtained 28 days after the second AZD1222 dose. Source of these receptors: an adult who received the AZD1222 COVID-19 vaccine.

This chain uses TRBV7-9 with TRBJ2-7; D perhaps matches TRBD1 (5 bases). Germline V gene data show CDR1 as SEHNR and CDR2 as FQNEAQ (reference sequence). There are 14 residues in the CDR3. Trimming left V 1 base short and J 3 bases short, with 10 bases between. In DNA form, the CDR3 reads TGTGCCAGCAGCTTAGGCGCAGGGCACTACGAGCAGTACGTC. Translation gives CASSLGAGHYEQYV.

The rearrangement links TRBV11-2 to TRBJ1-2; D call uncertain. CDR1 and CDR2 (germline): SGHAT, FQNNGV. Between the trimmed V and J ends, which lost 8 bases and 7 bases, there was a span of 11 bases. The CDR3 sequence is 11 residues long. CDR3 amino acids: CASRDAGGYTF. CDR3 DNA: TGTGCCAGCCGTGATGCAGGTGGCTACACCTTC.

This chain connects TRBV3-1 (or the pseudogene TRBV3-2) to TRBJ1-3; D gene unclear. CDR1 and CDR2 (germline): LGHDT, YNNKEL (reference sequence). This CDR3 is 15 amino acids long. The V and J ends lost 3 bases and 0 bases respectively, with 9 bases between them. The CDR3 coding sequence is TGTGCCAGCAGCCAGGCCAGCTTCTCTGGAAACACCATATATTTT. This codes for CASSQASFSGNTIYF.

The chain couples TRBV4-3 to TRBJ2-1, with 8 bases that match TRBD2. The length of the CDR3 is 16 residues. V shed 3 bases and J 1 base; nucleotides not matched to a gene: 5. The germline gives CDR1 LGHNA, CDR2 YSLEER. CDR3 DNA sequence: TGCGCCAGCAGCCAGGTCGGGACTAGATCCTACAATGAGCAGTTCTTC. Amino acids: CASSQVGTRSYNEQFF.

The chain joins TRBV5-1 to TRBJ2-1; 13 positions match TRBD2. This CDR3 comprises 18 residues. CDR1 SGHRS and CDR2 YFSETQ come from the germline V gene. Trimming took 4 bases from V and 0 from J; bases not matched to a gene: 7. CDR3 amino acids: CASSTGTSGAISYNEQFF. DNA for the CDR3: TGCGCCAGCAGCACCGGGACTAGCGGGGCCATCTCCTACAATGAGCAGTTCTTC.

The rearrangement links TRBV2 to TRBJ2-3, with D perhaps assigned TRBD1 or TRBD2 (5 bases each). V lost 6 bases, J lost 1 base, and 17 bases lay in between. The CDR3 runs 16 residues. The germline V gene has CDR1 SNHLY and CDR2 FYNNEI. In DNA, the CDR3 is TGTGCCAGCAGAGGGGACGACTTGCGGCGCACAGATACGCAGTATTTT. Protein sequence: CASRGDDLRRTDTQYF.

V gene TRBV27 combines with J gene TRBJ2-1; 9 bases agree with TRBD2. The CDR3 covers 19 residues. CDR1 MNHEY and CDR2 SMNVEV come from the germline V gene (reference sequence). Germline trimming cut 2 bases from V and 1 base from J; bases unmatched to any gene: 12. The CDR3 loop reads CASSLTGIAGALSYNEQFF. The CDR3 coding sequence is TGTGCCAGCAGTTTAACCGGGATAGCGGGAGCACTTTCCTACAATGAGCAGTTCTTC.

CDR3 residues: CASSLNRNTEAFF. The DNA for the CDR3 is TGTGCCAGCAGTTTAAACAGGAACACTGAAGCTTTCTTT. This chain links TRBV12-3 or TRBV12-4 with TRBJ1-1; D uncertain. The CDR3 is made up of 13 amino acids. V lost 2 bases, J lost 1 base, and 5 bases lay in between.

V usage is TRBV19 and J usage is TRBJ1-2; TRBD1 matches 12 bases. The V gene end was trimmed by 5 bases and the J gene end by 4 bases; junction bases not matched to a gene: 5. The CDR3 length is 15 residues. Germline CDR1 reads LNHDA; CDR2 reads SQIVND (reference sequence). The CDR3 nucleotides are TGTGCCAGTAGTGCAGGGACAGGGGGCGGCTATGGCTACACCTTC. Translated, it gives CASSAGTGGGYGYTF.

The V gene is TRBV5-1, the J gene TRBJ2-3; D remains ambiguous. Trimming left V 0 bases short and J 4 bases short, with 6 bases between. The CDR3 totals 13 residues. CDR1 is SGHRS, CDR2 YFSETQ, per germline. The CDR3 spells CASSLAQADTQYF. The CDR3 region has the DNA TGCGCCAGCAGCTTGGCCCAAGCAGATACGCAGTATTTT. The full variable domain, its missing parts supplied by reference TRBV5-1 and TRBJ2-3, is KAGVTQTPRYLIKTRGQQVTLSCSPISGHRSVSWYQQTPGQGLQFLFEYFSETQRNKGNFPGRFSGRQFSNSRSEMNVSTLELGDSALYLCASSLAQADTQYFGPGTRLTVL.

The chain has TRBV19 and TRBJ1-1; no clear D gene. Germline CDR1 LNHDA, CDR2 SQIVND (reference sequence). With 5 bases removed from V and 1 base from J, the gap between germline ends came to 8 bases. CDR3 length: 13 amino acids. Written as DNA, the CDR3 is TGTGCCAGTAGTTTCTACAGGAACACTGAAGCTTTCTTT. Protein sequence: CASSFYRNTEAFF. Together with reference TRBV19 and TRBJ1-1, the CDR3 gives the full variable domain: DGGITQSPKYLFRKEGQNVTLSCEQNLNHDAMYWYRQDPGQGLRLIYYSQIVNDFQKGDIAEGYSVSREKKESFPLTVTSAQKNPTAFYLCASSFYRNTEAFFGQGTRLTVV.

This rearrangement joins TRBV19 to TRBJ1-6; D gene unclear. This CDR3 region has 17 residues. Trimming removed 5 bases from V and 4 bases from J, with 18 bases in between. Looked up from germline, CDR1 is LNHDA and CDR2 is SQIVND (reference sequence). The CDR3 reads CASSGIGNGPYNSPLHF. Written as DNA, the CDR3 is TGTGCCAGTAGTGGGATTGGTAATGGTCCATATAATTCACCCCTCCACTTT.